Reported below is one T cell receptor (beta chain). This specimen belongs to a study of blood T cell repertoires in COVID-19. Clones were read by immunoSEQ multiplex PCR, and TCRdb kept only the in-frame ones, dropping some. The sample includes 95,000 to 150,000 clones, around 87% seen only once; the top ten take around 4%. Germline trimming cut 0 bases from V and 4 bases from J; bases unmatched to any gene: 9. Germline lookup yields CDR1 SGHKS and CDR2 YYEKEE (reference sequence). CDR3 length: 16 residues. Sequencing input: peripheral blood. This rearrangement joins TRBV5-5 to TRBJ1-2, with TRBD1 matching over 7 bases. The receptor was derived from a woman in her sixties or seventies with COVID-19, enrolled during active disease. The CDR3 coding sequence is TGTGCCAGCAGCTTGGCATCCGGGACAGTGTTCTATGGCTACACCTTC. It specifies CASSLASGTVFYGYTF.